Here is one T cell receptor (beta chain) with its context. Its target is unknown. Axillary draining lymph nodes of breast cancer patients supplied the node samples. The data stem from a study of breast tumors, draining lymph nodes, adjacent tissues. In TCRdb, the multiplex PCR reads were re-called with MiXCR into one record per CDR3 protein. The sample holds a few hundred thousand distinct CDR3 sequences, nearly 35% seen once. The germline gives CDR1 MNHEY, CDR2 SMNVEV (reference sequence). The length of the CDR3 is 14 residues. The ends were cut back, 0 bases at V and 5 bases at J, with 8 bases in the middle. Findings and limits, study-wide: The lymph node origin of tumor T cells was framed as consistent with a hypothesis, not demonstrated. Compared with lymph nodes, tumors were less diverse; compared with nontumor tissue, more. Findings are consistent with lymph node origin and intratumoral expansion of most tumor T cells. Tumor and nontumor repertoires were significantly more similar in luminal-like than in basal-like breast cancer.

Specimen: axillary lymph node tissue. This rearrangement joins TRBV27 to TRBJ1-5; D is ambiguous. The receptor was isolated from a female donor with breast cancer. Some clones in this sample may be carry-over from other donors' samples. The CDR3 coding sequence is TGTGCCAGCAGTTTATCGGCCGGGTATCAGCCCCAGCATTTT. Translating it yields CASSLSAGYQPQHF.